The 14 T cell receptor beta chains below come from one sample, sequenced in a study of T cells in Graves' hyperthyroidism and ophthalmopathy. Amplified regions were TCR beta CDR3 sequences from RNA transcripts. HTBI primers were employed in a first-round RT-PCR of the TCR CDR3. TCRdb re-derived calls from the multiplex PCR reads in MiXCR, one entry per CDR3 protein. The data hold hundreds of thousands of distinct CDR3 sequences, with around 20% observed a single time. Specimen: blood. These TCRs come from a woman in her fifties or sixties with Graves' hyperthyroidism that later progressed to Graves' ophthalmopathy.

The chain carries TRBV6-2 or TRBV6-3 and TRBJ1-6; 8 positions agree with TRBD1. The V segment lost 2 bases and the J segment 9 bases; nucleotides outside the gene matches: 12. The CDR3 is 17 residues long. The germline V gene has CDR1 MNHEY and CDR2 SVGEGT. In DNA, the CDR3 is TGTGCCAGCAGTTACAGGTGGCAGGGGGCTCTGTTTTCACCCCTCCACTTT. Protein: CASSYRWQGALFSPLHF.

This clonotype was picked up many times. The J gene is TRBJ1-2, the V gene TRBV6-1, with 7 bases aligning to TRBD1. Germline loops: CDR1 MNHNS, CDR2 SASEGT. The V and J ends lost 11 bases and 3 bases, in that order; junction bases with no gene match: 9. The CDR3 has 13 amino acids. The CDR3 sequence: CAGGWDRDYGYTF. CDR3 coding DNA: TGTGCCGGAGGCTGGGACAGAGACTATGGCTACACCTTC.

This clonotype was counted ten times or more. This chain links TRBV7-9 with TRBJ1-2; 8 bases map to TRBD1. This CDR3 comprises 14 residues. Germline assignment: CDR1 SEHNR and CDR2 FQNEAQ (reference sequence). V lost 2 bases to trimming and J lost 4 bases; unmatched junction nucleotides: 3. The DNA for the CDR3 is TGTGCCAGCAGCTTATCAGGGGGCTCCTATGGCTACACCTTC. Residues: CASSLSGGSYGYTF. Supplemented by reference TRBV7-9 and TRBJ1-2, the full variable domain reads DTGVSQNPRHKITKRGQNVTFRCDPISEHNRLYWYRQTLGQGPEFLTYFQNEAQLEKSRLLSDRFSAERPKGSFSTLEIQRTEQGDSAMYLCASSLSGGSYGYTFGSGTRLTVV.

There are a few counts of this clonotype. The chain recombines TRBV24-1 with TRBJ1-4; no clear D. The ends were cut back, 9 bases at V and 8 bases at J, with 15 bases in the middle. Per the germline V gene, CDR1 is KGHDR and CDR2 is SFDVKD. The CDR3 has 13 amino acids. The CDR3 DNA reads as TGTGCCACCGGAGGGTCACGAGGCGAAAAACTGTTTTTT. This sequence encodes CATGGSRGEKLFF.

Ten or more counts support this clonotype. The V and J genes are TRBV20-1 and TRBJ2-1; 13 nucleotides align to TRBD2. Per germline, CDR1 DFQATT and CDR2 SNEGSKA (reference sequence). The CDR3 contains 18 residues. Trimming removed 6 bases from V and 7 bases from J; junction bases left unmatched: 18. Here the CDR3 reads CSATGRGLAGVKGNEQFF. The CDR3 bases are TGCAGTGCCACCGGCCGAGGACTAGCGGGGGTTAAAGGTAATGAGCAGTTCTTC.

In its sample, this clonotype was seen many times. The V gene is TRBV27, the J gene TRBJ1-2, with D possibly matching TRBD1 (6 bases). This CDR3 is 16 amino acids long. The V end was cut by 0 bases, the J end by 4 bases, with 15 bases between. Germline lookup yields CDR1 MNHEY and CDR2 SMNVEV (reference sequence). CDR3 region: CASSLSFQGTSYGYTF. The CDR3 nucleotides are TGTGCCAGCAGTTTATCCTTCCAGGGGACGAGCTATGGCTACACCTTC.

This clonotype has ten or more counts. The V and J genes are TRBV3-1 and TRBJ2-1; 7 bases map to TRBD1. CDR3 length: 13 amino acids. Germline CDR1 is LGHDT and CDR2 is YNNKEL (reference sequence). J lost 10 bases, V lost 3 bases, and 6 bases had no gene match. The CDR3 here is CASSHEGAGEQFF. Written as DNA, the CDR3 is TGTGCCAGCAGCCACGAGGGGGCTGGGGAGCAGTTCTTC.

For this clonotype: A much bigger clone sits one base away, suggesting this may be a read error. V is TRBV20-1 and J is TRBJ2-7, with TRBD2 matching over 12 bases. The CDR3 loop spans 14 amino acids. The germline gives CDR1 DFQATT, CDR2 SNEGSKA (reference sequence). V trimming: 5 bases; J trimming: 6 bases; junction bases outside the gene matches: 8. CDR3 region: CSAEGLAGFCEQYF. The CDR3 coding sequence is TGCAGTGCTGAGGGACTAGCGGGTTTCTGCGAGCAGTACTTC.

Comment on this clonotype: A much larger clone sits a single nucleotide away, making a read error possible. This chain joins TRBV18 and TRBJ1-5, with 7 nucleotides matching TRBD1. Per germline, CDR1 KGHSH and CDR2 LQKENI. The CDR3 is 16 amino acids. CDR3 loop: CASSQDRPLSNRPQHF. The CDR3 region has the DNA TGTGCCAGCTCACAGGACAGGCCCCTTAGCAATCGGCCCCAGCATTTT.

This clonotype showed up just a few times. The chain links TRBV6-2 or TRBV6-3 to TRBJ2-1; no clear D gene. Trimming removed 1 base at V and 8 bases at J, with 3 bases between. The CDR3 spans 11 residues. Germline CDR1 MNHEY, CDR2 SVGEGT. CDR3 loop: CASSYYDEQFF. The CDR3 region has the DNA TGTGCCAGCAGTTACTATGATGAGCAGTTCTTC.

This clonotype has at least ten counts. V usage is TRBV3-1 and J usage is TRBJ1-1; 7 bases are a match to TRBD1. Germline lookup yields CDR1 LGHDT and CDR2 YNNKEL (reference sequence). The CDR3 loop spans 13 amino acids. Trimming cost V 4 bases and J 6 bases; bases outside gene matches: 5. CDR3 sequence: CASSPPQGAEAFF. The CDR3, as DNA: TGTGCCAGCAGCCCACCTCAGGGGGCTGAAGCTTTCTTT.

Only a few counts were recorded for this clonotype. The chain joins TRBV7-2 to TRBJ2-7; D remains ambiguous. The germline V and J ends were trimmed by 5 bases and 2 bases, with 10 bases remaining between them. CDR1 is SGHTA and CDR2 is FQGNSA in the germline V gene. The CDR3 totals 13 residues. DNA for the CDR3: TGTGCCAGCAGCGCTGAAGAGGCCTACGAGCAGTACTTC. It encodes CASSAEEAYEQYF.

The sample holds many counts of this clonotype. The chain is built from TRBV20-1 and TRBJ1-5; D is uncertain. With 0 bases removed from V and 5 bases from J, the gap between germline ends came to 5 bases. CDR1 and CDR2 (germline): DFQATT, SNEGSKA (reference sequence). The CDR3 spans 12 residues. The CDR3 DNA reads TGCAGTGCTAGAGATGGCGATCAGCCCCAGCATTTT. Translation gives CSARDGDQPQHF.

The V gene is TRBV6-4, the J gene TRBJ1-1, with D possibly TRBD1 on 5 matching bases. The germline CDR1 and CDR2 sequences are MRHNA and SNTAGT. V lost 3 bases and J lost 3, with 8 bases in between. CDR3 length equals 13 residues. This chain's CDR3 is CASSESGHTEAFF. Written as DNA, the CDR3 is TGTGCCAGCAGTGAGTCAGGGCACACTGAAGCTTTCTTT.